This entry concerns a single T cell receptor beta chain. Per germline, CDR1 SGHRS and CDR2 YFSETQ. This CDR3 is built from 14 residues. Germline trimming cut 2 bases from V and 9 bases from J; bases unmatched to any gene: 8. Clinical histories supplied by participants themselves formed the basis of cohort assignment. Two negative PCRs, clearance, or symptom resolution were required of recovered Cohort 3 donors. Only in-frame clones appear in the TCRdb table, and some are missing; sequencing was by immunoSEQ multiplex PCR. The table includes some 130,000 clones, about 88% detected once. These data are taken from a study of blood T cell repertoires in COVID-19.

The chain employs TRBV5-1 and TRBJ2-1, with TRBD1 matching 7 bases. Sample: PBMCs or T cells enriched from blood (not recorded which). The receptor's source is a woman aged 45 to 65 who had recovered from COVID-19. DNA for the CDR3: TGCGCCAGCAGCTTAAGCGGACAGGTTGTTGAGCAGTTCTTC. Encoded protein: CASSLSGQVVEQFF.